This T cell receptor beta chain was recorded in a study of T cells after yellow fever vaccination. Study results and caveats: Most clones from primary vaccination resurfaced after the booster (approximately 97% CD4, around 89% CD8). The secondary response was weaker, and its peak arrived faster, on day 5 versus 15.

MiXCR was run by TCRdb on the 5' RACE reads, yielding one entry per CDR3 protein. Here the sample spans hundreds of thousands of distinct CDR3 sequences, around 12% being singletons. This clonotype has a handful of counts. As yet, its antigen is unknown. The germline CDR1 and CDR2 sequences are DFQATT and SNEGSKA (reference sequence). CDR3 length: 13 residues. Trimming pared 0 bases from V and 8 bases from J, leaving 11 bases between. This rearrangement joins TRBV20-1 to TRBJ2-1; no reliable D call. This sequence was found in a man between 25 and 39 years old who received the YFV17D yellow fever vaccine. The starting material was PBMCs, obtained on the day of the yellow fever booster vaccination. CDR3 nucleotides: TGCAGTGCTAGAGACCCCTGGGCAGATGAGCAGTTCTTC. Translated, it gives CSARDPWADEQFF.